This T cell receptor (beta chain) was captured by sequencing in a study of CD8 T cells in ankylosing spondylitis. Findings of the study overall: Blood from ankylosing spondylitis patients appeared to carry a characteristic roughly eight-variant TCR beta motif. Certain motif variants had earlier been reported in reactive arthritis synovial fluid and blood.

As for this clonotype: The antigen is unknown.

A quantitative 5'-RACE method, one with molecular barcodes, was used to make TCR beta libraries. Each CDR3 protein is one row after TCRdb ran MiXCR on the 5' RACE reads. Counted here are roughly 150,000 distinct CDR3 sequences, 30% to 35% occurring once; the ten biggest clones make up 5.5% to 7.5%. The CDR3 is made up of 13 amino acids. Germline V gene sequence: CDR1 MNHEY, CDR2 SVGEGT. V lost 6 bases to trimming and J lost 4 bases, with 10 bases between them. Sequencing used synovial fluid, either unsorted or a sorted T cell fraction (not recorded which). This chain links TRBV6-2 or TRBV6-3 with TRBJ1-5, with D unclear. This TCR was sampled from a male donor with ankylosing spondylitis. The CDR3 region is CASSLGENQPQHF. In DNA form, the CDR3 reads TGTGCCAGCAGCCTCGGGGAGAATCAGCCCCAGCATTTT.